This paragraph covers one T cell receptor beta chain sequence. Terminally differentiated effector memory CD45RA+ cells were excluded from the naive CD8 cells, which were CD45RO-negative and positively selected for CCR7. The assay was immunoSEQ multiplex PCR, and TCRdb's table has in-frame clones only and misses some. The sample includes some 740,000 clones, about 91% of them seen just once. The data were obtained in a study of shared clonotypes between healthy human individuals. This CDR3 region has 15 residues. Between the trimmed V and J ends, which lost 0 bases and 9 bases, there was a span of 15 bases. CDR1 is MNHEY and CDR2 is SMNVEV in the germline V gene (reference sequence).

The V call is TRBV27, the J call TRBJ2-1, with D possibly matching TRBD2 (6 bases). The sequenced material came from naive CD8+ T cells sorted from blood. The TCR sequence derives from a man in his thirties or forties in good health. The CDR3 sequence is CASSLSGTGSLEQFF. The CDR3, as DNA: TGTGCCAGCAGTTTATCGGGGACTGGGTCTCTTGAGCAGTTCTTC.